One sample yielded the 32 T cell receptor beta chains listed below, sequenced in a study of metastatic and nonmetastatic thyroid tumors. Thyroid surgery was performed in patients who had received no treatment beforehand. TCRdb reanalyzed the PCR reads with MiXCR. The data show roughly 34,000 clones, roughly a third seen once. Source material: tumor tissue. Receptors originate from a female donor with papillary thyroid cancer or a benign thyroid nodule (not recorded which). Some clones in this sample may be carry-over from other donors' samples.

V and J are TRBV30 and TRBJ1-2; 8 bases agree with TRBD1. CDR3 size: 15 residues. The V segment lost 2 bases and the J segment 3 bases; nucleotides outside the gene matches: 8. Germline assignment: CDR1 GTSNPN and CDR2 SVGIG (reference sequence). The CDR3 bases are TGTGCCTGGAGTCCCGGGACAGGAACGGACTATGGCTACACCTTC. Amino acids: CAWSPGTGTDYGYTF.

The chain uses TRBV9 and TRBJ2-7; TRBD1 matches at 9 bases. Trimming removed 3 bases from V and 0 bases from J; junction bases left unmatched: 4. The CDR3 runs to 15 residues. The germline V gene encodes CDR1 SGDLS and CDR2 YYNGEE. The CDR3, as DNA: TGTGCCAGCAGCGAACAGGGGGCTAGCTCCTACGAGCAGTACTTC. Translating gives CASSEQGASSYEQYF.

This sequence joins TRBV24-1 and TRBJ2-3; TRBD2 matches 8 bases. Germline V gives CDR1 KGHDR, CDR2 SFDVKD. Trimming at V came to 2 bases and at J to 4 bases, leaving 16 bases not matched to a gene. The CDR3 consists of 19 residues. CDR3 coding DNA: TGTGCCACCAGTGATTGTGGACTAGCTTCGACGGGCGATGCAGATACGCAGTATTTT. Protein: CATSDCGLASTGDADTQYF.

This clone was detected a few times. V and J are TRBV5-1 and TRBJ2-7, with 9 bases identical to TRBD2. Germline V lookup: CDR1 SGHRS, CDR2 YFSETQ. V was clipped by 0 bases and J by 6 bases; unmatched bases: 7. The CDR3 contains 15 residues. CDR3 in DNA: TGCGCCAGCAGCTTGGAGGTAGCGGGAGTTCTCGAGCAGTACTTC. Translated: CASSLEVAGVLEQYF. The full variable domain, with the rest looked up from reference TRBV5-1 and TRBJ2-7, is KAGVTQTPRYLIKTRGQQVTLSCSPISGHRSVSWYQQTPGQGLQFLFEYFSETQRNKGNFPGRFSGRQFSNSRSEMNVSTLELGDSALYLCASSLEVAGVLEQYFGPGTRLTVT.

The rearrangement joins TRBV28 to TRBJ2-7; D possibly corresponds to TRBD1 (5 bases). The germline V gene has CDR1 MDHEN and CDR2 SYDVKM. Trimming removed 4 bases from V and 0 bases from J, with 16 bases in between. The CDR3 contains 16 residues. In DNA, the CDR3 is TGTGCCAGCAGTTCCCATCTGGACATTCGCTCCTACGAGCAGTACTTC. It specifies CASSSHLDIRSYEQYF. The variable domain in full, completed from reference TRBV28 and TRBJ2-7, reads DVKVTQSSRYLVKRTGEKVFLECVQDMDHENMFWYRQDPGLGLRLIYFSYDVKMKEKGDIPEGYSVSREKKERFSLILESASTNQTSMYLCASSSHLDIRSYEQYFGPGTRLTVT.

The chain employs TRBV6-2 or TRBV6-3 and TRBJ1-1; D unclear. The CDR3 runs 13 residues. Germline CDR1 MNHEY, CDR2 SVGEGT. V dropped 2 bases and J dropped 1 base, with 5 bases sitting between them. For the CDR3, the DNA is TGTGCCAGCAGTTACGGGCAGAACACTGAAGCTTTCTTT. This codes for CASSYGQNTEAFF.

J is TRBJ2-7 and V is TRBV11-2; perhaps TRBD2 as D (7 bases). The CDR3 is 17 amino acids. Germline V gene lookup returns CDR1 SGHAT and CDR2 FQNNGV. The V end lost 1 base, the J end lost 2 bases, and 18 bases lay between the germline ends. CDR3 region: CASSLVGGGTTTYEQYF. For the CDR3, the DNA is TGTGCCAGCAGCTTAGTGGGGGGGGGCACTACCACCTACGAGCAGTACTTC.

V and J are TRBV19 and TRBJ2-1; D is unclear. CDR1 is LNHDA and CDR2 is SQIVND in the germline V gene (reference sequence). The CDR3 has 10 residues. The ends were cut back, 7 bases at V and 7 bases at J, with 5 bases in the middle. The CDR3 nucleotides read TGTGCCAGTATGGCGAATGAGCAGTTCTTC. Its translation: CASMANEQFF.

The J gene is TRBJ2-2, the V gene TRBV2, with 9 bases matching TRBD2. V lost 8 bases, J lost 1 base, and 8 bases stayed unmatched. Germline V gene sequence: CDR1 SNHLY, CDR2 FYNNEI. The CDR3 is 16 amino acids. The CDR3 loop is CASLGELAGNTGELFF. The CDR3 bases are TGTGCCAGCCTGGGGGAACTAGCGGGGAACACCGGGGAGCTGTTTTTT.

The chain couples TRBV7-9 to TRBJ2-2, with D unresolved. Germline assignment: CDR1 SEHNR and CDR2 FQNEAQ (reference sequence). This CDR3 region has 14 residues. V was trimmed by 5 bases and J by 1 base, leaving 8 bases between them. In DNA, the CDR3 is TGTGCCAGCAGCCTCAGACAGAACACCGGGGAGCTGTTTTTT. Protein product: CASSLRQNTGELFF.

This clone rates as medium-sized. This chain links TRBV6-2 or TRBV6-3 with TRBJ1-3, with D uncertain. The germline gives CDR1 MNHEY, CDR2 SVGEGT. The length of the CDR3 is 14 residues. V dropped 2 bases and J dropped 1 base, with 6 bases sitting between them. In DNA form, the CDR3 reads TGTGCCAGCAGTTACACACATTCTGGAAACACCATATATTTT. This encodes CASSYTHSGNTIYF.

The CDR3 DNA reads TGCGCCAGCAGCCAATATAGCGGGGCGAACACCGGGGAGCTGTTTTTT. Protein sequence: CASSQYSGANTGELFF. The J gene is TRBJ2-2, the V gene TRBV4-3; 8 bases are a match to TRBD2. CDR1 LGHNA and CDR2 YSLEER come from the germline V gene. The CDR3 runs 16 residues. V was clipped by 2 bases and J by 0 bases; unmatched bases: 2.

This clone has only a few counts. CDR3 nucleotides: TGCGCCAGCAGCCTGACACGACAGTACAATGAGCAGTTCTTC. This translates into CASSLTRQYNEQFF. The rearrangement uses TRBV5-1 and TRBJ2-1; possibly TRBD1 for D (5 bases). Trimming stripped 4 bases from V and 4 bases from J, with 12 bases between. Looked up from germline, CDR1 is SGHRS and CDR2 is YFSETQ. The CDR3 extends over 14 amino acids.

The chain couples TRBV20-1 to TRBJ2-2; TRBD1 aligns across 7 bases. Per the germline V gene, CDR1 is DFQATT and CDR2 is SNEGSKA (reference sequence). This CDR3 contains 15 residues. V shed 5 bases, J shed 3 bases, and the junction held 9 bases outside the gene matches. CDR3: CSAPNLQGDTGELFF. CDR3 coding DNA: TGCAGTGCTCCGAACCTTCAGGGGGACACCGGGGAGCTGTTTTTT.

This clone was counted between two and nine times. V is TRBV6-2 or TRBV6-3 and J is TRBJ1-6; D is unresolved. The CDR3 loop spans 15 amino acids. The germline V gene has CDR1 MNHEY and CDR2 SVGEGT. V was trimmed by 0 bases and J by 9 bases, leaving 12 bases between them. CDR3 loop: CASSYSILFGSPLHF. Here the CDR3 DNA reads TGTGCCAGCAGTTACTCGATATTGTTTGGTTCACCCCTCCACTTT.

The gene calls are TRBV29-1 and TRBJ1-1; D possibly corresponds to TRBD1 (5 bases). The germline V gene has CDR1 SQVTM and CDR2 ANQGSEA. V lost 8 bases and J lost 1, with 17 bases in between. This CDR3 contains 14 residues. The CDR3 spells CSSFRRDRNTEAFF. DNA for the CDR3: TGCAGCTCCTTCCGGAGAGACAGGAACACTGAAGCTTTCTTT.

This clone was recorded a few times. V and J are TRBV6-1 and TRBJ2-6, with D hard to call. The CDR3 spans 13 residues. Trimming removed 8 bases at V and 0 bases at J, with 5 bases between. The germline gives CDR1 MNHNS, CDR2 SASEGT. The CDR3 DNA sequence: TGTGCCAGCGCCCTCTCTGGGGCCAACGTCCTGACTTTC. Amino acids: CASALSGANVLTF.

The chain's CDR3 is CASSTLAVRSEQYF. Written as DNA, the CDR3 is TGTGCCAGCAGTACTCTAGCGGTGCGCTCCGAGCAGTACTTC. The chain is built from TRBV28 and TRBJ2-7; TRBD2 aligns across 7 bases. Germline CDR1 and CDR2: MDHEN and SYDVKM. The CDR3 spans 14 residues. The trim removed 5 bases at V and 6 bases at J, leaving 10 bases unmatched.

The rearrangement joins TRBV4-1 to TRBJ1-2; D not resolved. The V end was cut by 1 base, the J end by 4 bases, with 4 bases between. Germline CDR1 MGHRA, CDR2 YSYEKL. CDR3 length: 12 residues. The CDR3 protein is CASSQVGYGYTF. The CDR3 DNA follows: TGCGCCAGCAGCCAAGTAGGCTATGGCTACACCTTC.

This clone was seen a few times. At one end the junction does not follow the germline gene, possibly because of a read error. This sequence joins TRBV12-5 and TRBJ1-5; 10 bases match TRBD1. The germline gives CDR1 LGHNT, CDR2 FRNRAP. The CDR3 consists of 16 residues. The CDR3 region has the DNA TGTGCTAGTGTTTTCGACAGGGGGCCTGGCAACCAGCCCCAGCATTTT. This translates into CASVFDRGPGNQPQHF.

This clone appeared a few times. CDR3 loop: CASNRDGEWETQYF. Written as DNA, the CDR3 is TGTGCCAGCAACCGGGACGGGGAGTGGGAGACCCAGTACTTC. The chain couples TRBV2 to TRBJ2-5; TRBD1 or TRBD2 may be the D gene (5 bases each). In germline, CDR1 is SNHLY, CDR2 FYNNEI. V was trimmed by 7 bases and J by 5 bases, leaving 17 bases between them. The CDR3 length is 14 residues. The full variable domain, in which reference TRBV2 and TRBJ2-5 provide the parts outside the CDR3, is EPEVTQTPSHQVTQMGQEVILRCVPISNHLYFYWYRQILGQKVEFLVSFYNNEISEKSEIFDDQFSVERPDGSNFTLKIRSTKLEDSAMYFCASNRDGEWETQYFGPGTRLLVL.

In its sample, this clone was seen a few times. CDR3 nucleotide sequence: TGTGCCAGCAGTTACCTAATGGGGGGCGCGGCGACAGATACGCAGTATTTT. It specifies CASSYLMGGAATDTQYF. V gene TRBV6-5 combines with J gene TRBJ2-3; D may correspond to TRBD1 or TRBD2 (6 bases each). The CDR3 extends over 17 amino acids. The V end was cut by 2 bases, the J end by 3 bases, with 18 bases between. Per the germline V gene, CDR1 is MNHEY and CDR2 is SVGAGI.

V is TRBV20-1 and J is TRBJ2-1, with D hard to call. Germline values: CDR1 DFQATT, CDR2 SNEGSKA (reference sequence). The CDR3 is 12 amino acids. V was cut by 0 bases and J by 5 bases, with 5 bases left in between. The CDR3 spells CSARDGDNEQFF. CDR3 DNA sequence: TGCAGTGCTAGAGATGGGGACAATGAGCAGTTCTTC.

The chain recombines TRBV9 with TRBJ2-3; D uncertain. The CDR3 totals 13 residues. Germline assignment: CDR1 SGDLS and CDR2 YYNGEE. V was pared by 0 bases and J by 5 bases, with 7 bases between. The CDR3 here is CASSVEGIDTQYF. The CDR3 bases are TGTGCCAGCAGCGTAGAAGGGATAGATACGCAGTATTTT.

This clone has more than one count but fewer than ten. V is TRBV12-3 or TRBV12-4 and J is TRBJ1-5; D unclear. The V end was cut by 5 bases, the J end by 3 bases, with 8 bases between. The CDR3 consists of 13 residues. For the CDR3, the DNA is TGTGCCAGCAGTAATTTCCACAATCAGCCCCAGCATTTT. Translated: CASSNFHNQPQHF.

The chain is built from TRBV11-2 and TRBJ2-1; 7 positions match TRBD2. CDR3 length: 15 residues. V gave up 4 bases and J gave up 2 bases; unmatched junction bases: 5. Germline V gene sequence: CDR1 SGHAT, CDR2 FQNNGV. For the CDR3, the DNA is TGTGCCAGCAGCTCGTGGGAGGGGACCTACAATGAGCAGTTCTTC. This encodes CASSSWEGTYNEQFF.

V and J are TRBV6-2 or TRBV6-3 and TRBJ2-7; the D gene is possibly TRBD2 (5 bases). V dropped 2 bases and J dropped 3 bases, with 11 bases sitting between them. The CDR3 runs to 14 residues. Germline CDR1 and CDR2: MNHEY and SVGEGT. This CDR3 reads CASSYPIGGYEQYF. The CDR3, as DNA: TGTGCCAGCAGTTACCCGATTGGAGGCTACGAGCAGTACTTC.

This clone was counted only a few times. The V and J genes are TRBV6-1 and TRBJ2-7; D possibly matches TRBD1 or TRBD2 (5 bases each). The germline V and J ends were trimmed by 6 bases and 4 bases, with 16 bases remaining between them. The CDR3 sequence is 14 residues long. Germline-derived CDR1 and CDR2 are MNHNS and SASEGT. In DNA, the CDR3 is TGTGCCAGCAGCCGGGGACCCTCTCTTTACGAGCAGTACTTC. It specifies CASSRGPSLYEQYF.

The chain couples TRBV2 to TRBJ1-1; D possibly corresponds to TRBD1 (5 bases). The CDR3 loop spans 13 amino acids. Trimming left V 3 bases short and J 4 bases short, with 9 bases between. Germline-derived CDR1 and CDR2 are SNHLY and FYNNEI. The CDR3: CASSDNGGTEAFF. In nucleotides, the CDR3 is TGTGCCAGCAGTGATAATGGGGGCACTGAAGCTTTCTTT.

In this sample, this clone turned up many times. The chain has TRBV6-5 and TRBJ2-1, with D unresolved. Between the trimmed V and J ends, which lost 1 base and 9 bases, there was a span of 10 bases. The V gene's germline CDR1 is MNHEY and CDR2 SVGAGI. This CDR3 comprises 13 residues. CDR3 sequence reads: CASSYYPSGEQFF. The CDR3 region has the DNA TGTGCCAGCAGTTACTACCCATCTGGTGAGCAGTTCTTC.

With regard to this clone: This sequence may be a read error, since a much larger clone differs from it by one base. This sequence joins TRBV4-2 and TRBJ2-1, with D tentatively TRBD1 or TRBD2 (5 bases each). Germline-derived CDR1 and CDR2 are LGHNA and YNFKEQ. Trimming pared 5 bases from V and 7 bases from J, leaving 12 bases between. CDR3 length: 13 residues. In DNA, the CDR3 is TGTGCCAGCAGCGGGGGTGGACGGAATGAGCAGTTCTTC. This gives the protein CASSGGGRNEQFF.

In its sample, this clone was seen a few times. This chain joins TRBV6-1 and TRBJ2-2; D unclear. There are 18 residues in the CDR3. CDR1 MNHNS and CDR2 SASEGT come from the germline V gene. The ends were cut back, 0 bases at V and 8 bases at J, with 22 bases in the middle. The CDR3 spells CASSEANFMSSDFGELFF. CDR3 DNA: TGTGCCAGCAGTGAAGCAAACTTTATGAGCAGCGACTTTGGGGAGCTGTTTTTT.